This T cell receptor (beta chain) was identified in a study of siplizumab effects on memory and regulatory T cells. Looked up from germline, CDR1 is MDHEN and CDR2 is SYDVKM. V shed 6 bases, J shed 4 bases, and the junction held 10 bases outside the gene matches. This CDR3 spans 15 amino acids. The method was immunoSEQ multiplex PCR; TCRdb's version includes in-frame clones alone and lacks a portion of them. The sample has fewer than 120,000 clones, roughly 90% seen once. The chain links TRBV28 to TRBJ1-1; 8 bases are a match to TRBD1. This clonotype was sampled from a human donor in good health. The source material was CD4+ T cells sorted from blood. CDR3 sequence reads: CASRSPQGAGTEAFF. CDR3 DNA: TGTGCCAGCAGATCACCTCAGGGGGCGGGCACTGAAGCTTTCTTT.